This T cell receptor beta chain was sequenced during a study of cytomegalovirus exposure and HLA in healthy donors. As regards this clone: What it binds is unknown.

Study findings and constraints: Rarity marked most TCR sequences, yet some public TCRs occurred in many donors. A later analysis reported that several of the most significant clusters appeared to be linked to common viral pathogens, among them Epstein-Barr virus.

The V end lost 4 bases, the J end lost 12 bases, and 16 bases lay between the germline ends. The CDR3 spans 12 residues. Germline assignment: CDR1 SGHNT and CDR2 YYREEE (reference sequence). The PCR used 60 Vbeta and 13 Jbeta primers. Sequencing used immunoSEQ multiplex PCR; TCRdb keeps in-frame clones, though not all of them. The table lists 160,000 or so clones, about 72% of them singletons. This sequence joins TRBV5-4 and TRBJ1-1, with D possibly TRBD1 on 6 matching bases. The sequenced material came from PBMCs. This clonotype originated in a male donor in good health and CMV-seronegative. The CDR3 sequence is CASSPGTPETFF. The CDR3 nucleotides are TGTGCCAGCAGCCCCGGGACACCTGAGACTTTCTTT.